This T cell receptor beta chain derives from a study of T-cell memory formation after mild COVID-19. Overall study results and limits: Cross-reactive memory seemingly joined, as some responding clones were found in pre-infection memory.

5'RACE primed at constant segments yielded TCR alpha and TCR beta cDNA libraries bearing sample barcodes and UMIs. One entry per CDR3 protein results from TCRdb running MiXCR on the 5' RACE reads. The sample shows roughly 170,000 distinct CDR3 sequences, approximately 18% of them seen only once. This clonotype has only a few counts. Its antigen remains unidentified. The specimen was PBMCs or a T cell subset sorted from them (not recorded which). The TCR originated in a man aged 18 to 30 who had mild COVID-19 (a few samples of this study predate the infection). Cell type and time point are not known.

The CDR3 loop is CASRIAGGPNEQFF. The CDR3 DNA is TGTGCCAGCAGGATAGCGGGGGGGCCAAATGAGCAGTTCTTC. The chain combines TRBV12-3 or TRBV12-4 with TRBJ2-1; TRBD2 aligns across 11 bases. The CDR3 length is 14 residues. After removal of 6 bases from V and 7 bases from J, the junction contained 5 bases not matched to a gene.